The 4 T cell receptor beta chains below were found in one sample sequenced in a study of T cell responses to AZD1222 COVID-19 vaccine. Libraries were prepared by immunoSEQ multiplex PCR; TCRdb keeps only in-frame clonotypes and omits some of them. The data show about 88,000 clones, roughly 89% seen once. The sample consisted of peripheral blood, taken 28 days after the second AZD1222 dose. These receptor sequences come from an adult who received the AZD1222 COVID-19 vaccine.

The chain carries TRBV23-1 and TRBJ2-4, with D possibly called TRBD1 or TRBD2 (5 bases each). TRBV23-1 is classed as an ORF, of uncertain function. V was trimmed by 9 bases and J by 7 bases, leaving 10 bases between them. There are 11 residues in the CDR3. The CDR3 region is CARGRDNIQYF. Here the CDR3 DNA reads TGCGCCAGGGGCAGGGACAACATTCAGTACTTC.

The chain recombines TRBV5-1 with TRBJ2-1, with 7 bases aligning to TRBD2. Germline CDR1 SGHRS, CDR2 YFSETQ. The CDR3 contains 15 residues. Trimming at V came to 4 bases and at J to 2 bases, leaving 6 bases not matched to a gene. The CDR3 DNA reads TGCGCCAGCAGCAGCGGGACGGTGACCTACAATGAGCAGTTCTTC. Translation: CASSSGTVTYNEQFF.

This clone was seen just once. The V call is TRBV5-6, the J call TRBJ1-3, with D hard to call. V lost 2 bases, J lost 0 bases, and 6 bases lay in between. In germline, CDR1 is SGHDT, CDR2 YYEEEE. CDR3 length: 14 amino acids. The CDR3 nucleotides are TGTGCCAGCAGCTTCGGCAACTCTGGAAACACCATATATTTT. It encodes CASSFGNSGNTIYF.

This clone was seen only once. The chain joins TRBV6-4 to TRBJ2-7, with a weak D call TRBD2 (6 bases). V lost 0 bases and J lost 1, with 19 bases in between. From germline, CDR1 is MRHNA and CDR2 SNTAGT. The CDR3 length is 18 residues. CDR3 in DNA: TGTGCCAGCAGTGACTCGATGGTCATTTCGGGGGAGTCCTACGAGCAGTACTTC. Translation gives CASSDSMVISGESYEQYF.